The clone carrying this T cell receptor (beta chain) was seen only once. Its antigen is unknown. These data originate in a study of cytomegalovirus exposure and HLA in healthy donors. Whole-study findings and limits: The listing of 150 or so TCR beta chains classed them as cytomegalovirus-associated. Later analysis found that TCR beta chains associated with HLA were more clonally expanded than other, equally common chains.

Though nominally healthy at sampling, donors likely had unrecorded immune exposures. There are 16 residues in the CDR3. Trimming at V came to 4 bases and at J to 5 bases, leaving 6 bases not matched to a gene. Germline loops: CDR1 SNHLY, CDR2 FYNNEI. PCR used 60 Vbeta primers and 13 Jbeta primers. Clones were read by immunoSEQ multiplex PCR, and TCRdb kept only the in-frame ones, dropping some. The sample records approximately 270,000 clones, about four fifths being singletons. The origin of this receptor is a girl aged 2 to 10 in good health and CMV-seronegative. The sample taken for sequencing was PBMCs. The chain employs TRBV2 and TRBJ2-2, with 11 bases aligning to TRBD2. The CDR3 sequence: CASSVTSGRFTGELFF. CDR3 nucleotide sequence: TGTGCCAGCAGTGTTACTAGCGGGAGATTTACCGGGGAGCTGTTTTTT.